There are a few counts of the clone carrying this T cell receptor beta chain. Its cognate antigen is unknown. The data derive from a study of human T cells and chemical hapten exposure. Study results and limitations: Sensitization with DPC brought no change to TCRs above 1 in 1000 in frequency.

Germline CDR1 SNHLY, CDR2 FYNNEI. V dropped 5 bases and J dropped 8; count of bases not matched to a gene: 6. CDR3 length: 13 amino acids. From the 5' RACE reads, TCRdb called clonotypes with MiXCR, one entry per CDR3 protein. Among around 100,000 distinct CDR3 sequences listed, roughly 19% were seen once. Unfractionated whole blood yielded the extracted total RNA. This receptor was obtained from a human donor in good health. This chain connects TRBV2 to TRBJ1-2; 9 bases agree with TRBD1. CDR3 sequence (DNA): TGTGCCAGCAGTCCCCTGACAGGGGGAGGCTACACCTTC. Translation: CASSPLTGGGYTF. Complete variable domain (other parts from reference TRBV2 and TRBJ1-2): EPEVTQTPSHQVTQMGQEVILRCVPISNHLYFYWYRQILGQKVEFLVSFYNNEISEKSEIFDDQFSVERPDGSNFTLKIRSTKLEDSAMYFCASSPLTGGGYTFGSGTRLTVV.